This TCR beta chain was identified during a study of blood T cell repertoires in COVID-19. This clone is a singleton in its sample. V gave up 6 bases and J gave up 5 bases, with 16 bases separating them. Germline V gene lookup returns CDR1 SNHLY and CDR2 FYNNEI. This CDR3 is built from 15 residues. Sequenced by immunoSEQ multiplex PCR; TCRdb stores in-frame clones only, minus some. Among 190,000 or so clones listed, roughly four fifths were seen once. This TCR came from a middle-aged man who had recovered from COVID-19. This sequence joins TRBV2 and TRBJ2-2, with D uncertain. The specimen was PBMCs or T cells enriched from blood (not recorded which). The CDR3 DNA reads TGTGCCAGCAGCTCTCAGTCTGCGACAACCGGGGAGCTGTTTTTT. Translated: CASSSQSATTGELFF.